Shown below are 17 T cell receptor beta chains from a single sample sequenced in a study of T cells in narcolepsy. Method: immunoSEQ multiplex PCR; TCRdb's copy keeps in-frame clones and lacks some. The repertoire consists of more than 20,000 clones, with just over 90% occurring once and the leading ten covering approximately 1%. Sequencing was done on a sample of CD45RA- memory CD4+ T cells from PBMCs. These receptors originate from a human donor with narcolepsy.

The chain recombines TRBV18 with TRBJ1-5; 10 bases are shared with TRBD1. Germline V gene data show CDR1 as KGHSH and CDR2 as LQKENI. The CDR3 runs to 16 residues. Germline trimming cut 2 bases from V and 5 bases from J; bases unmatched to any gene: 6. The CDR3 nucleotides read TGTGCCAGCTCACCAACCGGGACAGGGGACTATCAGCCCCAGCATTTT. Protein sequence: CASSPTGTGDYQPQHF.

This clone was recorded once. The rearrangement joins TRBV9 to TRBJ2-3; 10 nucleotides agree with TRBD1. In germline, CDR1 is SGDLS, CDR2 YYNGEE. The V segment lost 4 bases and the J segment 4 bases; nucleotides outside the gene matches: 12. The length of the CDR3 is 17 residues. The DNA for the CDR3 is TGTGCCAGCAGCCTCCGGACAGGGGGGGATCAGGCAGATACGCAGTATTTT. Translation gives CASSLRTGGDQADTQYF.

This clone has a single count. The chain links TRBV7-2 to TRBJ2-7; the D is unclear. This CDR3 is built from 13 residues. Per germline, CDR1 SGHTA and CDR2 FQGNSA. V shed 4 bases and J shed 2 bases, with 9 bases lying between them. Here the CDR3 DNA reads TGTGCCAGCAGCTCCTACATTCCCTACGAGCAGTACTTC. It codes for CASSSYIPYEQYF.

This clone was found a few times. This rearrangement joins TRBV6-1 to TRBJ2-2, with D perhaps matching TRBD1 or TRBD2 (7 bases each). In germline, CDR1 is MNHNS, CDR2 SASEGT. CDR3 length: 15 residues. Trimming shortened V by 6 bases and J by 5 bases, and 16 bases separated the two germline ends. The CDR3 region has the DNA TGTGCCAGCAGAGGAGGCAGGGGGGGGACCGGGGAGCTGTTTTTT. This translates into CASRGGRGGTGELFF.

The chain's CDR3 is CASADYNEQFF. CDR3 sequence (DNA): TGTGCCAGTGCCGATTACAATGAGCAGTTCTTC. The rearrangement uses TRBV19 and TRBJ2-1; D is ambiguous. This CDR3 has 11 amino acids. V dropped 8 bases and J dropped 4 bases, with 6 bases sitting between them. The germline gives CDR1 LNHDA, CDR2 SQIVND (reference sequence).

Points on this clone: Other DNA sequences of this sample code for an identical CDR3. The genes are TRBV29-1 and TRBJ1-4, with no clear D. Germline CDR1 and CDR2: SQVTM and ANQGSEA. V gave up 6 bases and J gave up 3 bases, with 17 bases separating them. CDR3 length: 15 residues. CDR3 nucleotide sequence: TGCAGCGTCTCCAACGCCAATCTGGCTAATGAAAAACTGTTTTTT. Translation: CSVSNANLANEKLFF. The full variable domain, in which reference TRBV29-1 and TRBJ1-4 provide the parts outside the CDR3, is SAVISQKPSRDICQRGTSLTIQCQVDSQVTMMFWYRQQPGQSLTLIATANQGSEATYESGFVIDKFPISRPNLTFSTLTVSNMSPEDSSIYLCSVSNANLANEKLFFGSGTQLSVL.

The chain recombines TRBV6-4 with TRBJ2-4; D may be TRBD1 or TRBD2 (5 bases each). The CDR3 loop spans 20 amino acids. CDR1 is MRHNA and CDR2 is SNTAGT in the germline V gene. The V and J ends lost 0 bases and 0 bases respectively, with 21 bases between them. CDR3 sequence reads: CASSDSLGDLLSLAKNIQYF. Written as DNA, the CDR3 is TGTGCCAGCAGTGACTCGTTGGGGGATCTCCTTTCTCTAGCCAAAAACATTCAGTACTTC.

The chain recombines TRBV18 with TRBJ1-1; a weak D match, TRBD1 (5 bases). Per germline, CDR1 KGHSH and CDR2 LQKENI. V lost 1 base, J lost 3 bases, and 15 bases lay in between. This CDR3 is built from 16 residues. CDR3 in amino acids: CASSPQLRRGDTEAFF. In DNA form, the CDR3 reads TGTGCCAGCTCACCACAGCTCCGGCGGGGCGACACTGAAGCTTTCTTT.

This sequence joins TRBV19 and TRBJ2-5; no definite D call. Looked up from germline, CDR1 is LNHDA and CDR2 is SQIVND (reference sequence). V was pared by 3 bases and J by 5 bases, with 10 bases between. The CDR3 length is 13 residues. The CDR3, as DNA: TGTGCCAGTAGTATTCGGGTTAGGGAGACCCAGTACTTC. Protein sequence: CASSIRVRETQYF.

The chain joins TRBV7-9 to TRBJ2-7; 16 bases fit TRBD2. Losses at the gene ends were 6 bases for V and 4 bases for J; bases not matched to a gene: 9. The CDR3 has 17 amino acids. CDR1 SEHNR and CDR2 FQNEAQ come from the germline V gene (reference sequence). CDR3 nucleotide sequence: TGTGCCAGCAGACCGGGACTAGCGGGAGGGCTCGGGTACGAGCAGTACTTC. Residues: CASRPGLAGGLGYEQYF.

The chain combines TRBV28 with TRBJ1-1; D may be TRBD1 (6 bases). Germline CDR1 reads MDHEN; CDR2 reads SYDVKM. The germline V and J ends were trimmed by 3 bases and 4 bases, with 15 bases remaining between them. The CDR3 has 15 amino acids. The CDR3 DNA sequence: TGTGCCAGCAGTTTGCTTACTCACAGGGTCACTGAAGCTTTCTTT. Translation gives CASSLLTHRVTEAFF. The variable domain in full, with the rest retrieved from reference TRBV28 and TRBJ1-1, is DVKVTQSSRYLVKRTGEKVFLECVQDMDHENMFWYRQDPGLGLRLIYFSYDVKMKEKGDIPEGYSVSREKKERFSLILESASTNQTSMYLCASSLLTHRVTEAFFGQGTRLTVV.

The chain has TRBV5-6 and TRBJ2-1; TRBD1 agrees at 10 bases. The CDR3 has 15 amino acids. From germline, CDR1 is SGHDT and CDR2 YYEEEE. The junction had 3 bases not matched to a gene; V was cut back by 1 base and J by 5 bases. The CDR3 region is CASSLRQGAHNEQFF. The CDR3 region has the DNA TGTGCCAGCAGCTTGAGACAGGGGGCACACAATGAGCAGTTCTTC. Filled out from reference TRBV5-6 and TRBJ2-1, the complete variable domain reads DAGVTQSPTHLIKTRGQQVTLRCSPKSGHDTVSWYQQALGQGPQFIFQYYEEEERQRGNFPDRFSGHQFPNYSSELNVNALLLGDSALYLCASSLRQGAHNEQFFGPGTRLTVL.

The V and J genes are TRBV19 and TRBJ2-5; 8 nucleotides agree with TRBD1. The CDR3 extends over 16 amino acids. With 3 bases clipped from V and 5 bases from J, the junction kept 11 bases outside the gene matches. CDR1 and CDR2 from the germline V gene are LNHDA and SQIVND (reference sequence). CDR3 DNA sequence: TGTGCCAGTAGTATTTCGGCCCAGGGGGCTCAGGAGACCCAGTACTTC. Translation gives CASSISAQGAQETQYF.

The V and J genes are TRBV5-1 and TRBJ2-1; the D gene is possibly TRBD1 (6 bases). The CDR3 contains 15 residues. V gave up 3 bases and J gave up 0 bases, with 10 bases separating them. Germline values: CDR1 SGHRS, CDR2 YFSETQ. The CDR3 nucleotides are TGCGCCAGCAGCTCCAGGGGAAACTCCTACAATGAGCAGTTCTTC. This gives the protein CASSSRGNSYNEQFF. Together with reference TRBV5-1 and TRBJ2-1, the CDR3 gives the full variable domain: KAGVTQTPRYLIKTRGQQVTLSCSPISGHRSVSWYQQTPGQGLQFLFEYFSETQRNKGNFPGRFSGRQFSNSRSEMNVSTLELGDSALYLCASSSRGNSYNEQFFGPGTRLTVL.

This chain connects TRBV10-3 to TRBJ2-5; TRBD1 is a possible D gene (5 bases). From germline, CDR1 is ENHRY and CDR2 SYGVKD. The V and J ends lost 2 bases and 4 bases respectively, with 11 bases between them. The CDR3 totals 14 residues. The CDR3 DNA follows: TGTGCCATCAGTGAGCGACAGCCTGGAGAGACCCAGTACTTC. This translates into CAISERQPGETQYF.

The chain joins TRBV10-2 to TRBJ1-5, with 7 bases aligning to TRBD1. Germline CDR1 and CDR2: WSHSY and SAAADI. With V trimmed by 2 bases and J by 4 bases, 8 bases remained unmatched. The CDR3 length is 16 residues. CDR3 loop: CASSEGRTGLNQPQHF. The CDR3, as DNA: TGCGCCAGCAGTGAGGGGAGGACAGGACTGAATCAGCCCCAGCATTTT.

The CDR3 sequence is CASSEGQGNEKLFF. The CDR3 bases are TGTGCCAGCAGCGAGGGACAGGGGAATGAAAAACTGTTTTTT. The rearrangement uses TRBV5-4 and TRBJ1-4, with TRBD1 matching over 10 bases. Per germline, CDR1 SGHNT and CDR2 YYREEE (reference sequence). The V and J ends lost 4 bases and 5 bases, in that order; junction bases with no gene match: 2. CDR3 length equals 14 residues.